A single T cell receptor (beta chain) is shown here with its context. There is no known antigen for this receptor. No base qualities exist here, and no much larger clone lies one base off it. This sample is drawn from a study of T cell responses to AZD1222 COVID-19 vaccine (dated by TCRdb to the early 2020s). For the wider study: A total of approximately 240 trial participants underwent TCR sequencing, of whom approximately 200 had received two doses of AZD1222 and roughly 26 had received two doses of the MenACWY control vaccine. Trial participants were enrolled by age into subgroups of 18-55, 56-69 and 70-plus years, and roughly 150, 30 and 60 TCR-sequenced participants, respectively, were included in these subgroups.

The CDR3 regions of human TCRbeta chains were analyzed by immunosequencing. The paper's data handling went like this. TCRs in the repertoires were compared against a reference library of SARS-CoV-2-specific TCRs that had been generated with the MIRA antigen-specificity platform. Breadth was defined as the fraction of unique TCRs that were SARS-CoV-2-associated. Depth was defined as the fraction of total T cells that were SARS-CoV-2-associated. Using the MIRA data, each spike-specific TCR was mapped to the spike region that the TCR reacts to and placed in a CD4 or CD8 class. Log10-transformed breadth and depth values were compared by one-way ANOVA with Sidak's multiple comparisons tests. What TCRdb holds here is the immuneACCESS table cut down to in-frame rearrangements. Part of the clones is not present; checked against another copy, under half of the missing clones reflect an unresolved V gene, and the others are unexplained. V and J calls plus clone size are reproduced from that table; the DNA served to infer D and trimming. This sample has roughly 190,000 clones in its table, and 90% to 95% of those were observed once. The ten largest clones add up to around 3% of the sample.

Trimming removed 5 bases from V and 4 bases from J; the gene matches leave 7 bases unexplained. From a lookup of the germline V gene (reference sequence), CDR1 and CDR2 are MNHEY and SMNVEV. Inclusive of the bounding cysteine and phenylalanine, the CDR3 is 15 residues long. Kept here is only the CDR3 DNA, which spans 45 bases and is read in frame from base 1. Results the study describes overall, beyond this receptor: In the small 56-69-year group, the increase in depth fell short of significance, most likely because of low power. Reportedly, close to half of the unique spike-specific TCRs recognized epitopes lying outside the regions that are mutated in the B.1.351 and B.1.1.7 variants. After two AZD1222 doses, both the breadth and the depth of spike-specific TCRs were significantly higher than at day 0 and than in MenACWY recipients. Conclusions about previously exposed vaccinees are limited because only a handful of AZD1222 recipients were SARS-CoV-2 seropositive at baseline. Participants were mostly white British and included more females than males, and it was suggested by the authors that clonal diversity may have been underestimated. CD4 TCRs associated with the vaccine covered the entire spike protein, and the dominant responses were in regions 160-218 and 743-854. Because no day 14 peak-response samples were available, repertoires were characterized only after the peak T cell response.

Taken with the paper, the label for time point translates to: about 28 days (+/-7) after the second vaccine dose. AZD1222 recipients whose second dose came at about 4 weeks and those whose second dose came at about 12 weeks were combined into one group, since spike-specific TCR depth and breadth did not differ between the two schedules. Samples from vaccinated people were obtained from the UK trials COV001 and COV002, which included a single-blind randomized controlled phase 2/3 trial of AZD1222 (ChAdOx1 nCoV-19) in healthy adults. Trial participant PBMC samples were collected at day 0 and day 28 after the second dose for TCRbeta chain sequencing.

The rearrangement combines TRBV27 with TRBJ1-4, with TRBD1 identical over 7 junction bases. The sequencing used peripheral blood, collected 28 days after the second AZD1222 dose. The clonotype was recovered from an adult who received the AZD1222 COVID-19 vaccine. The CDR3 region: CASSPYRGRNEKLFF. The DNA is as follows: TGTGCCAGCAGTCCCTACAGGGGACGTAATGAAAAACTGTTTTTT.